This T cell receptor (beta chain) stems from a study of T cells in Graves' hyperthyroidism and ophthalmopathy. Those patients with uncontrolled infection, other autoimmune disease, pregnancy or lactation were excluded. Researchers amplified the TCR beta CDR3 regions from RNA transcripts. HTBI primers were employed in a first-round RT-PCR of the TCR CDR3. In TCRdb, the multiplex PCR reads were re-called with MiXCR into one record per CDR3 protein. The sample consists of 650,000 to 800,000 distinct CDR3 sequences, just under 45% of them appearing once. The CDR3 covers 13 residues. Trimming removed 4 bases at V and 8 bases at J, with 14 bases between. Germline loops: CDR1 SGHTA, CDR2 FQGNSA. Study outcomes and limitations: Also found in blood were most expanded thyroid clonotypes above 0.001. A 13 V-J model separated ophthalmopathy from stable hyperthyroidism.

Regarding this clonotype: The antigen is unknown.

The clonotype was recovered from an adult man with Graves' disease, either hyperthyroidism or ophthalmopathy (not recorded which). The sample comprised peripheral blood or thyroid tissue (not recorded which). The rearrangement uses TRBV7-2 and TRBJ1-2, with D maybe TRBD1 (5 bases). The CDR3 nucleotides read TGTGCCAGCAGCTCTCAGACAGTCCGGGGCTACACCTTC. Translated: CASSSQTVRGYTF.